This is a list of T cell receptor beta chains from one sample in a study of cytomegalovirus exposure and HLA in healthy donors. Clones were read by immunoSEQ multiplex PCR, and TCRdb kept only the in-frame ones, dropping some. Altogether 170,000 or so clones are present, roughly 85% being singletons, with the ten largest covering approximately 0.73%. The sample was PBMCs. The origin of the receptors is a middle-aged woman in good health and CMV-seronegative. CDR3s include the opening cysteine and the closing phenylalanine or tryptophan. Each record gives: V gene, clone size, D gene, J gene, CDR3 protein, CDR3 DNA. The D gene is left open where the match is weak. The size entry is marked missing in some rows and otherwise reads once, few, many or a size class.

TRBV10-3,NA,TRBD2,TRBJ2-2,CAISAAGTSVTGELFF,TGTGCCATCAGTGCAGCCGGGACTAGCGTGACCGGGGAGCTGTTTTTT
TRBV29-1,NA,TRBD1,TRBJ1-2,CSVDRGRGYYGYTF,TGCAGCGTTGATAGGGGCAGGGGGTACTATGGCTACACCTTC
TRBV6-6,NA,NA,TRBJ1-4,CASSYDGGNEKLFF,TGTGCCAGCAGTTACGACGGGGGTAATGAAAAACTGTTTTTT
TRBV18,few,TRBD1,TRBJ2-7,CASSNRDRAYEQYF,TGTGCCAGCTCAAACCGGGACAGGGCCTACGAGCAGTACTTC
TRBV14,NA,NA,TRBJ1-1,CASSQEGGLRNHTEAFF,TGTGCCAGCAGCCAAGAGGGGGGACTGCGGAACCATACTGAAGCTTTCTTT
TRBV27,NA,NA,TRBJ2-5,CASTPRRGSRQETQYF,TGTGCCAGCACCCCCCGGCGGGGCAGTCGACAAGAGACCCAGTACTTC
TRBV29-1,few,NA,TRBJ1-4,CSGQTGIGEKLFF,TGCAGCGGCCAGACAGGAATAGGTGAAAAACTGTTTTTT
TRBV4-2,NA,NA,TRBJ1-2,CASSQVGGEDPYGYTF,TGTGCCAGCAGCCAAGTAGGTGGAGAAGACCCCTACGGCTACACCTTC
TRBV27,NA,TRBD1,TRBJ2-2,CASRPNRGRGGELFF,TGTGCCAGCAGACCTAACAGGGGCCGGGGCGGGGAGCTGTTTTTT
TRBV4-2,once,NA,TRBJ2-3,CASSSEIGDTQYF,TGTGCCAGCAGCTCCGAGATCGGGGATACGCAGTATTTT
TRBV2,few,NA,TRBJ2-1,CASSGGPNEQFF,TGTGCCAGCAGCGGGGGGCCCAATGAGCAGTTCTTC
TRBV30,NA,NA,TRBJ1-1,CAWSVGGNTEAFF,TGTGCCTGGAGTGTAGGGGGGAACACTGAAGCTTTCTTT
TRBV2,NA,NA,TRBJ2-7,CASRPRGSYEQYF,TGTGCCAGCAGGCCTAGAGGTTCCTACGAGCAGTACTTC
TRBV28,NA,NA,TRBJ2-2,CASSLVGRPSGRTGELFF,TGTGCCAGCAGTTTAGTTGGCCGACCCTCGGGGAGGACCGGGGAGCTGTTTTTT
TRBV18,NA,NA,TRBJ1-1,CASSPGAGRLEAFF,TGTGCCAGCTCGCCCGGAGCGGGTCGGTTGGAAGCTTTCTTT
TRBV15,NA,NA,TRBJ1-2,CATSRSRQSYGYTF,TGTGCCACCAGCAGATCGAGACAGTCCTATGGCTACACCTTC
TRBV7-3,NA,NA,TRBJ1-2,CASSPGHLGGYTF,TGTGCCAGCAGCCCGGGACATCTGGGTGGCTACACCTTC
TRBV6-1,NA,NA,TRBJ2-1,CASSLQYEQFF,TGTGCCAGCAGCCTTCAGTATGAGCAGTTCTTC
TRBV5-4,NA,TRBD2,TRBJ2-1,CASSFRLAGGREQFF,TGTGCCAGCAGCTTCCGGCTAGCGGGGGGTCGGGAGCAGTTCTTC
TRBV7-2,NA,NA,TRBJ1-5,CASSLAFNQPQHF,TGTGCCAGCAGCTTGGCCTTCAATCAGCCCCAGCATTTT
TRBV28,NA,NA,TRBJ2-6,CASSRPGVGANVLTF,TGTGCCAGTTCACGCCCCGGGGTGGGGGCCAACGTCCTGACTTTC
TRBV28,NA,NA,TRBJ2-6,CASSPRSSGANVLTF,TGTGCCAGCAGTCCCCGGAGCTCTGGGGCCAACGTCCTGACTTTC
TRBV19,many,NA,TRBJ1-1,CASSITGRVRTEAFF,TGTGCCAGTAGCATAACAGGGAGGGTTCGGACTGAAGCTTTCTTT
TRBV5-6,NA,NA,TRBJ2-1,CASSLLGESEQFF,TGTGCCAGCAGCTTGCTCGGAGAGAGTGAGCAGTTCTTC
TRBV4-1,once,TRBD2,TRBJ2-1,CASSQREVTSGRRNEQFF,TGCGCCAGCAGCCAAAGGGAGGTGACTAGCGGGAGGCGGAATGAGCAGTTCTTC
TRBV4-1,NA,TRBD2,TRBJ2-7,CASSLTGTSGGLGVAEQYF,TGCGCCAGCAGCCTAACCGGGACTAGCGGGGGCCTGGGGGTAGCTGAGCAGTACTTC
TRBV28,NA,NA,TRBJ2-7,CASRGTYVYEQYF,TGTGCCAGCAGGGGGACTTACGTCTACGAGCAGTACTTC
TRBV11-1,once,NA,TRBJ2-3,CASSHRVRTDTQYF,TGTGCCAGCAGCCACAGGGTCCGTACAGATACGCAGTATTTT
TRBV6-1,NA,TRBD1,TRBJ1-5,CASSERGGGQPQHF,TGTGCCAGCAGTGAACGAGGGGGCGGCCAGCCCCAGCATTTT
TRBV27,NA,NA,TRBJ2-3,CASTGSTDTQYF,TGTGCCAGTACAGGCAGCACAGATACGCAGTATTTT
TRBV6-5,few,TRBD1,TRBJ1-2,CASSPHGQGGYGYTF,TGTGCCAGCAGCCCCCATGGACAGGGTGGCTATGGCTACACCTTC
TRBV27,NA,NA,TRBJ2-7,CASSLSFGGTYEQYF,TGTGCCAGCAGTTTATCATTCGGGGGTACCTACGAGCAGTACTTC
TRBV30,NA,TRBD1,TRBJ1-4,CAWSVRKLTGAPSEKLFF,TGTGCCTGGAGTGTAAGGAAACTGACAGGGGCGCCGTCTGAAAAACTGTTTTTT
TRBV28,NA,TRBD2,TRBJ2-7,CASRGRVDEQYF,TGTGCCAGCAGGGGGAGGGTCGACGAGCAGTACTTC
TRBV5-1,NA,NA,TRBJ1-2,CASSLDKTNYGYTF,TGCGCCAGCAGCTTGGACAAAACTAACTATGGCTACACCTTC
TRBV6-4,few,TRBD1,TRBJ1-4,CASSDQTGGGEKLFF,TGTGCCAGCAGTGACCAGACAGGGGGCGGTGAAAAACTGTTTTTT
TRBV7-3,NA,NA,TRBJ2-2,CASSLNPGGGTGELFF,TGTGCCAGCAGCTTAAATCCAGGGGGAGGCACCGGGGAGCTGTTTTTT
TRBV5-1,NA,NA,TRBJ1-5,CASSLWGDSNQPQHF,TGCGCCAGCAGCTTGTGGGGGGACAGCAATCAGCCCCAGCATTTT
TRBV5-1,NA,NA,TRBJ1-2,CASSLGVAGWGYTF,TGCGCCAGCAGCTTGGGGGTGGCAGGCTGGGGCTACACCTTC
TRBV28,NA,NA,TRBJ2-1,CASSEGPSNEQFF,TGTGCCAGCAGTGAGGGCCCAAGTAATGAGCAGTTCTTC
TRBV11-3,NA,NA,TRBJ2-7,CASSSLNRWGPTYEQYF,TGTGCCAGCAGCTCATTAAATAGGTGGGGGCCTACCTACGAGCAGTACTTC
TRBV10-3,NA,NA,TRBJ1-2,CAISDSTTGYGYTF,TGTGCCATCAGTGACTCGACTACCGGCTATGGCTACACCTTC
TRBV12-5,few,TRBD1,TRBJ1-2,CASGFPTGIGYGYTF,TGTGCTAGTGGTTTTCCGACAGGGATAGGCTATGGCTACACCTTC
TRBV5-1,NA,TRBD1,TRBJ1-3,CASSLLGQGKGTIYF,TGCGCCAGCAGCTTGCTCGGACAGGGAAAGGGCACCATATATTTT
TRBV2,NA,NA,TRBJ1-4,CASSEGRGEKLFF,TGTGCCAGCAGTGAAGGGAGGGGTGAAAAACTGTTTTTT
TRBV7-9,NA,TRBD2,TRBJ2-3,CASSVNLAGGPTDTQYF,TGTGCCAGCAGCGTCAACTTAGCGGGAGGGCCCACAGATACGCAGTATTTT
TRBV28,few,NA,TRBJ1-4,CASSSGGNEKLFF,TGTGCCAGCAGTTCCGGGGGTAATGAAAAACTGTTTTTT